This passage covers 27 T cell receptor beta chains from one sample sequenced in a study of long-term antiretroviral therapy in people with HIV. Sequencing used immunoSEQ v3.0 at survey level. TCRdb's copy holds only in-frame clones and misses some; the assay was immunoSEQ multiplex PCR. The profile covers 25,000 to 40,000 clones, with approximately 96% appearing a single time and about 2.2% taken by the ten largest. Sequencing was performed on unsorted PBMCs, taken 6.6 years after starting antiretroviral therapy. These receptors originate from a man younger than 45 with HIV.

This chain connects TRBV19 to TRBJ2-3; D is possibly TRBD1 (5 bases). The germline V and J ends were trimmed by 6 bases and 0 bases, with 10 bases remaining between them. Germline CDR1 and CDR2: LNHDA and SQIVND (reference sequence). The CDR3 is 14 residues long. As DNA, the CDR3 is TGTGCCAGTAGGATGGGGCAAAGCACAGATACGCAGTATTTT. Its protein product is CASRMGQSTDTQYF.

J is TRBJ2-5 and V is TRBV5-6; possibly TRBD1 or TRBD2 for D (5 bases each). Germline CDR1 reads SGHDT; CDR2 reads YYEEEE. This CDR3 is built from 13 residues. The V end was cut by 3 bases, the J end by 1 base, with 7 bases between. The CDR3 DNA reads TGTGCCAGCAGCTGGGACCCCCAAGAGACCCAGTACTTC. Translated, it gives CASSWDPQETQYF.

The V and J genes are TRBV5-1 and TRBJ2-1, with D hard to call. Trimming took 0 bases from V and 1 from J, leaving 8 bases between them. The CDR3 loop spans 15 amino acids. In germline, CDR1 is SGHRS, CDR2 YFSETQ. The CDR3 loop reads CASSLVGGSYNEQFF. CDR3 coding DNA: TGCGCCAGCAGCTTGGTTGGCGGTTCCTACAATGAGCAGTTCTTC.

J is TRBJ2-7 and V is TRBV25-1; 7 bases fit TRBD2. The germline gives CDR1 MGHDK, CDR2 SYGVNS. The ends lost 10 bases at V and 3 bases at J; junction bases unmatched: 3. This CDR3 is 11 amino acids long. CDR3 nucleotides: TGTGCCACCGAGCGGGACTACGAGCAGTACTTC. Its translation is CATERDYEQYF.

V usage is TRBV2 and J usage is TRBJ1-2; D may be TRBD1 (5 bases). This CDR3 contains 13 residues. The V end was cut by 2 bases, the J end by 5 bases, with 9 bases between. Germline V gene lookup returns CDR1 SNHLY and CDR2 FYNNEI. The CDR3 DNA reads as TGTGCCAGCAGTGAAAGGGGCGGTTATGGCTACACCTTC. It codes for CASSERGGYGYTF.

The chain has TRBV5-1 and TRBJ2-3, with TRBD1 identical over 7 bases. Looked up from germline, CDR1 is SGHRS and CDR2 is YFSETQ. CDR3 length: 15 amino acids. Trimming took 1 base from V and 1 from J; bases not matched to a gene: 3. The CDR3 bases are TGCGCCAGCAGCTTGAGGGACAGTGGCACAGATACGCAGTATTTT. Encoded protein: CASSLRDSGTDTQYF.

The V gene is TRBV4-1, the J gene TRBJ1-1; unclear D gene. Germline CDR1 is MGHRA and CDR2 is YSYEKL. CDR3 length: 14 residues. V was pared by 4 bases and J by 0 bases, with 9 bases between. The DNA for the CDR3 is TGCGCCAGCAGCCCAGGACCCATGAACACTGAAGCTTTCTTT. Protein product: CASSPGPMNTEAFF.

This sequence joins TRBV6-5 and TRBJ2-7; unclear D gene. The CDR3 contains 15 residues. The germline V gene has CDR1 MNHEY and CDR2 SVGAGI. Trimming removed 4 bases at V and 0 bases at J, with 13 bases between. The CDR3 is CASSFHPASSYEQYF. The CDR3 DNA reads TGTGCCAGCAGTTTTCATCCAGCATCCTCCTACGAGCAGTACTTC.

This chain uses TRBV11-1 with TRBJ2-3, with 8 bases matching TRBD2. V was clipped by 4 bases and J by 6 bases; unmatched bases: 3. CDR1 SGHAT and CDR2 FQDESV come from the germline V gene (reference sequence). The CDR3 extends over 13 amino acids. The DNA for the CDR3 is TGTGCCAGCAGCTGGACTAGCCGGGATACGCAGTATTTT. Its translation: CASSWTSRDTQYF.

With regard to this clone: One end of the junction is discordant with germline, which a read error may explain. V is TRBV6-1 and J is TRBJ2-3, with 9 bases fitting TRBD2. The CDR3 contains 16 residues. The germline CDR1 and CDR2 sequences are MNHNS and SASEGT. This CDR3 is CASREVSGSGTDTQYF. CDR3 bases: TGTGCCAGCAGGGAAGTTAGCGGGAGTGGTACAGATACGCAGTATTTT.

The rearrangement links TRBV6-5 to TRBJ2-7; D might be TRBD1 or TRBD2, each matching 5 bases. Per the germline V gene, CDR1 is MNHEY and CDR2 is SVGAGI. Trimming took off 2 bases at V and 1 base at J, with 15 bases between the two ends. The CDR3 contains 16 residues. The CDR3 spells CASSYKSGQISYEQYF. DNA for the CDR3: TGTGCCAGCAGTTACAAGAGCGGACAAATTTCCTACGAGCAGTACTTC.

V and J are TRBV20-1 and TRBJ2-7; the D gene is possibly TRBD1 (5 bases). The germline gives CDR1 DFQATT, CDR2 SNEGSKA (reference sequence). V lost 4 bases, J lost 6 bases, and 10 bases lay in between. The length of the CDR3 is 11 residues. The CDR3 region is CSAIRGFEQYF. The CDR3 DNA sequence: TGCAGTGCTATTAGGGGTTTCGAGCAGTACTTC.

This clone was observed a single time. The V call is TRBV2, the J call TRBJ1-3; no firm D call. The CDR3 is made up of 13 amino acids. The V end lost 7 bases, the J end lost 0 bases, and 7 bases lay between the germline ends. CDR1 and CDR2 from the germline V gene are SNHLY and FYNNEI. The CDR3 sequence: CASMTDSGNTIYF. The CDR3 region has the DNA TGTGCCAGCATGACGGACTCTGGAAACACCATATATTTT.

The gene calls are TRBV4-1 and TRBJ2-7; D is ambiguous. Trimming took off 0 bases at V and 0 bases at J, with 12 bases between the two ends. The CDR3 runs 16 residues. In germline, CDR1 is MGHRA, CDR2 YSYEKL. CDR3 DNA: TGCGCCAGCAGCCAAGAATACAAGTGGAGCTCCTACGAGCAGTACTTC. It codes for CASSQEYKWSSYEQYF.

V and J are TRBV30 and TRBJ1-2; D possibly corresponds to TRBD1 (6 bases). Germline V gives CDR1 GTSNPN, CDR2 SVGIG (reference sequence). The CDR3 consists of 19 residues. V dropped 0 bases and J dropped 4 bases, with 27 bases sitting between them. In DNA, the CDR3 is TGTGCCTGGAGTGTAGAGTACTCGCTTACAGGGCTGAGGACCTATGGCTACACCTTC. This translates into CAWSVEYSLTGLRTYGYTF.

The V and J genes are TRBV27 and TRBJ1-5, with TRBD1 matching over 7 bases. The CDR3 has 14 residues. V dropped 3 bases and J dropped 6; count of bases not matched to a gene: 5. Germline V CDR1 and CDR2: MNHEY, SMNVEV (reference sequence). CDR3 in amino acids: CASSLTGLSQPQHF. The CDR3 nucleotides are TGTGCCAGCAGTTTGACAGGGCTGAGTCAGCCCCAGCATTTT.

The J gene is TRBJ2-3, the V gene TRBV7-3; TRBD2 aligns across 7 bases. Germline V lookup: CDR1 SGHTA, CDR2 FQGTGA. Unmatched junction bases numbered 3, after V lost 4 bases and J lost 2 bases. CDR3 length equals 14 residues. The CDR3 protein is CASSSREDTDTQYF. Here the CDR3 DNA reads TGTGCCAGCAGCTCTCGGGAGGACACAGATACGCAGTATTTT.

V and J are TRBV7-2 and TRBJ1-2; tentative D call: TRBD1 (6 bases). CDR3 length: 15 amino acids. In germline, CDR1 is SGHTA, CDR2 FQGNSA. Trimming took 3 bases from V and 0 from J, leaving 11 bases between them. CDR3 coding DNA: TGTGCCAGCAGCTTTAGGGGGGGTTCTAACTATGGCTACACCTTC. Protein product: CASSFRGGSNYGYTF.

The genes are TRBV11-2 and TRBJ1-1; no definite D call. Per germline, CDR1 SGHAT and CDR2 FQNNGV. The CDR3 sequence is 13 residues long. V lost 5 bases, J lost 7 bases, and 14 bases lay in between. The CDR3 nucleotides read TGTGCCAGCAGCACGGAGGACGGACTTGAAGCTTTCTTT. Protein sequence: CASSTEDGLEAFF.

A single count supports this clone. The rearrangement uses TRBV5-1 and TRBJ2-2; perhaps TRBD2 as D (5 bases). The CDR3 loop spans 14 amino acids. Per germline, CDR1 SGHRS and CDR2 YFSETQ. Trimming took off 3 bases at V and 4 bases at J, with 10 bases between the two ends. The CDR3 sequence: CASSSIGSTGELFF. CDR3 sequence (DNA): TGCGCCAGCAGCTCCATTGGGAGCACCGGGGAGCTGTTTTTT.

The chain is built from TRBV7-9 and TRBJ1-5; TRBD1 is a possible D gene (5 bases). Germline V gene sequence: CDR1 SEHNR, CDR2 FQNEAQ (reference sequence). The CDR3 loop spans 14 amino acids. V lost 5 bases and J 0 bases, leaving 8 bases between the germline ends. The CDR3 region is CASSRQYSNQPQHF. CDR3 DNA: TGTGCCAGCAGCAGACAGTATAGCAATCAGCCCCAGCATTTT.

This chain connects TRBV7-6 to TRBJ2-3, with 9 bases fitting TRBD2. The germline gives CDR1 SGHVS, CDR2 FNYEAQ. This CDR3 has 16 amino acids. Germline trimming cut 4 bases from V and 6 bases from J; bases unmatched to any gene: 11. CDR3 DNA: TGTGCCAGCAGCTCGGCGCTAGCGGGAACTAGCGATACGCAGTATTTT. This translates into CASSSALAGTSDTQYF.

The count of this clone is one. The chain carries TRBV6-6 and TRBJ1-4; TRBD1 matches 9 bases. Germline loops: CDR1 MNHNY, CDR2 SVGAGI (reference sequence). Trimming cost V 7 bases and J 4 bases; bases outside gene matches: 4. This CDR3 has 14 amino acids. The CDR3, as DNA: TGTGCCAGCACCCCGGGACAGGGTAATGAAAAACTGTTTTTT. Amino acid sequence: CASTPGQGNEKLFF.

The rearrangement links TRBV7-3 to TRBJ2-2; D ambiguous. The length of the CDR3 is 12 residues. V was pared by 2 bases and J by 5 bases, with 3 bases between. Per the germline V gene, CDR1 is SGHTA and CDR2 is FQGTGA. The CDR3 DNA follows: TGTGCCAGCAGCTTACCAACCGGGGAGCTGTTTTTT. It translates to CASSLPTGELFF.

This chain uses TRBV13 with TRBJ2-2; D possibly matches TRBD1 or TRBD2 (5 bases each). CDR1 is PRHDT and CDR2 is FYEKMQ in the germline V gene (reference sequence). Trimming cost V 2 bases and J 6 bases, with 10 bases left between them. This CDR3 spans 14 amino acids. The CDR3 DNA reads TGTGCCAGCAGCTTAATCGGGGCCCCCGGGGAGCTGTTTTTT. Translated, it gives CASSLIGAPGELFF.

This chain links TRBV5-5 with TRBJ2-2, with a weak D call TRBD1 (6 bases). V lost 0 bases to trimming and J lost 5 bases, with 11 bases between them. Germline V lookup: CDR1 SGHKS, CDR2 YYEKEE (reference sequence). The CDR3 runs 15 residues. CDR3 nucleotides: TGTGCCAGCAGCTTGGGGGGGCCCGAGACCGGGGAGCTGTTTTTT. Its protein product is CASSLGGPETGELFF.

The rearrangement links TRBV5-8 to TRBJ1-1; no definite D call. Trimming took 1 base from V and 1 from J, leaving 2 bases between them. The CDR3 spans 12 residues. CDR1 and CDR2 (germline): SGHTS, YDEGEE. CDR3 coding DNA: TGTGCCAGCAGCTTGTCGAACACTGAAGCTTTCTTT. This translates into CASSLSNTEAFF. The full variable domain, in which reference TRBV5-8 and TRBJ1-1 provide the parts outside the CDR3, is EAGVTQSPTHLIKTRGQQATLRCSPISGHTSVYWYQQALGLGLQFLLWYDEGEERNRGNFPPRFSGRQFPNYSSELNVNALELEDSALYLCASSLSNTEAFFGQGTRLTVV.